One and the same sample provided the 23 T cell receptor beta chains below, sequenced in a study of T cell responses to AZD1222 COVID-19 vaccine (dated by TCRdb to the early 2020s). The time point tag for this specimen amounts to: about 28 days (+/-7) after the second vaccine dose. The treatment or condition tag for this specimen amounts to: meningococcal conjugate vaccine given as trial control. Libraries were made using the immunoSEQ multiplex PCR assay. Drawn from immuneACCESS, this table holds only the in-frame rearrangements with V and J called that TCRdb kept. Clones are partly lost; checked studies trace under half to an unresolved V gene and leave the rest unexplained. This sample lists around 70,000 clones; about 88% were detected once. The top ten clones comprise 4.8% of the sample. Material: peripheral blood, obtained 28 days after the second dose of the MenACWY control vaccine. Every receptor here comes from an adult who received the MenACWY meningococcal vaccine as a control.

This clone came up a few times. The V gene is TRBV7-2, the J gene TRBJ2-7; D is undetermined. The germline V and J ends were trimmed by 2 bases and 2 bases, with 10 bases remaining between them. The CDR3 runs 14 residues. Germline CDR1 and CDR2: SGHTA and FQGNSA. The CDR3 sequence: CASSLLGTPYEQYF. DNA of the CDR3: TGTGCCAGCAGCTTACTGGGAACCCCCTACGAGCAGTACTTC.

In this sample, this clone turned up once. This chain joins TRBV5-1 and TRBJ2-1; a weak D match, TRBD1 (6 bases). The CDR3 sequence is 15 residues long. CDR1 and CDR2 (germline): SGHRS, YFSETQ. V gave up 4 bases and J gave up 3 bases, with 14 bases separating them. The CDR3 is CASSPRGGNYNEQFF. In DNA form, the CDR3 reads TGCGCCAGCAGCCCCAGGGGCGGTAACTACAATGAGCAGTTCTTC.

This clone came up a few times. J is TRBJ2-7 and V is TRBV3-1 (or the pseudogene TRBV3-2); D remains ambiguous. V lost 1 base and J lost 4, with 5 bases in between. CDR3 size: 12 residues. Germline V gives CDR1 LGHDT, CDR2 YNNKEL (reference sequence). Written as DNA, the CDR3 is TGTGCCAGCAGCCAAGCAGTATACGAGCAGTACTTC. Protein product: CASSQAVYEQYF.

In its sample, this clone was seen a few times. The rearrangement uses TRBV10-3 and TRBJ2-7; 9 bases align to TRBD1. The V gene end was trimmed by 5 bases and the J gene end by 1 base; junction bases not matched to a gene: 3. Germline assignment: CDR1 ENHRY and CDR2 SYGVKD. This CDR3 region has 14 residues. The CDR3 bases are TGTGCCATCAGTAGACAGGGGGGGTCCTACGAGCAGTACTTC. Translation: CAISRQGGSYEQYF.

This chain joins TRBV30 and TRBJ2-2; 9 bases agree with TRBD1. V lost 2 bases and J lost 7; bases outside the gene matches: 5. Germline CDR1 GTSNPN, CDR2 SVGIG (reference sequence). The CDR3 has 14 residues. Here the CDR3 DNA reads TGTGCCTGGAGTCGGGACAGGGATAACGGGGAGCTGTTTTTT. Residues: CAWSRDRDNGELFF.

V and J are TRBV4-1 and TRBJ2-3; the D gene is possibly TRBD1 (6 bases). Per the germline V gene, CDR1 is MGHRA and CDR2 is YSYEKL. Trimming shortened V by 4 bases and J by 5 bases, and 16 bases separated the two germline ends. The CDR3 length is 15 residues. The CDR3 is CASSLLPAGVDTQYF. The CDR3 DNA is TGCGCCAGCAGCCTACTACCAGCAGGGGTAGATACGCAGTATTTT.

Here the CDR3 DNA reads TGTGCCAGCAGTGAACAGGGGGCCTGGTACCAAGAGACCCAGTACTTC. Its protein product is CASSEQGAWYQETQYF. The chain employs TRBV6-1 and TRBJ2-5; 8 bases agree with TRBD1. This CDR3 comprises 16 residues. CDR1 and CDR2 (germline): MNHNS, SASEGT. V lost 2 bases and J lost 0; bases outside the gene matches: 5.

The chain uses TRBV1 and TRBJ2-6. TRBV1 is a pseudogene locus. The CDR3 runs 18 residues. The CDR3 here is CTSGSRSLCTSRANVLTF. As DNA, the CDR3 is TGCACCAGCGGTTCACGTAGTTTGTGCACAAGTCGGGCCAACGTCCTGACTTTC.

The chain joins TRBV7-9 to TRBJ2-3; D not resolved. Deletions cut 2 bases from V and 5 bases from J, with 8 bases between. CDR3 length: 13 residues. Per the germline V gene, CDR1 is SEHNR and CDR2 is FQNEAQ (reference sequence). As DNA, the CDR3 is TGTGCCAGCAGCTTAACAGTAGGAGATACGCAGTATTTT. Its translation is CASSLTVGDTQYF. The variable domain in full, completed from reference TRBV7-9 and TRBJ2-3, reads DTGVSQNPRHKITKRGQNVTFRCDPISEHNRLYWYRQTLGQGPEFLTYFQNEAQLEKSRLLSDRFSAERPKGSFSTLEIQRTEQGDSAMYLCASSLTVGDTQYFGPGTRLTVL.

This clone was seen a few times. This chain joins TRBV29-1 and TRBJ1-1; D is unclear. The CDR3 contains 13 residues. The ends were cut back, 4 bases at V and 4 bases at J, with 13 bases in the middle. The germline V gene encodes CDR1 SQVTM and CDR2 ANQGSEA. CDR3 DNA: TGCAGCGTTGGAAGCGCGGCGGGCACTGAAGCTTTCTTT. Its translation is CSVGSAAGTEAFF.

This chain links TRBV6-5 with TRBJ2-7; TRBD2 matches at 9 bases. In germline, CDR1 is MNHEY, CDR2 SVGAGI. The CDR3 sequence is 14 residues long. V was clipped by 7 bases and J by 3 bases; unmatched bases: 7. The CDR3 DNA sequence: TGTGCCAGCACGTCGACTAGCGGATACTACGAGCAGTACTTC. Protein product: CASTSTSGYYEQYF.

The chain carries TRBV5-4 and TRBJ1-4; a weak D match, TRBD1 (5 bases). The ends were cut back, 4 bases at V and 5 bases at J, with 15 bases in the middle. Germline loops: CDR1 SGHNT, CDR2 YYREEE (reference sequence). This CDR3 spans 15 amino acids. CDR3 DNA sequence: TGTGCCAGCAGCCCTGGGGGGGGGTTGAATGAAAAACTGTTTTTT. Translated: CASSPGGGLNEKLFF. Variable domain in full (rest from reference TRBV5-4 and TRBJ1-4): ETGVTQSPTHLIKTRGQQVTLRCSSQSGHNTVSWYQQALGQGPQFIFQYYREEENGRGNFPPRFSGLQFPNYSSELNVNALELDDSALYLCASSPGGGLNEKLFFGSGTQLSVL.

The chain has TRBV9 and TRBJ2-7; D tentatively reads TRBD1 or TRBD2 (5 bases each). This CDR3 comprises 15 residues. CDR1 and CDR2 (germline): SGDLS, YYNGEE. V shed 2 bases and J shed 5 bases, with 17 bases lying between them. CDR3 region: CASSVRVGERDEQYF. Here the CDR3 DNA reads TGTGCCAGCAGCGTCAGGGTCGGGGAGAGGGACGAGCAGTACTTC.

The chain carries TRBV2 and TRBJ2-1, with TRBD1 identical over 9 bases. J lost 8 bases, V lost 6 bases, and 8 bases had no gene match. Germline V gene data show CDR1 as SNHLY and CDR2 as FYNNEI. The CDR3 has 14 residues. The CDR3 spells CASSWTGEVDEQFF. The CDR3 coding sequence is TGTGCCAGCAGCTGGACAGGGGAAGTCGATGAGCAGTTCTTC.

The rearrangement links TRBV9 to TRBJ2-3, with TRBD1 identical over 9 bases. V lost 1 base and J lost 0; bases outside the gene matches: 15. CDR1 and CDR2 (germline): SGDLS, YYNGEE. The CDR3 length is 20 residues. The CDR3 DNA reads as TGTGCCAGCAGCGTATGGGCTGGGGACAGGGCAGGCCTTAGCACAGATACGCAGTATTTT. It is translated as CASSVWAGDRAGLSTDTQYF. The complete variable domain, with remaining parts taken from reference TRBV9 and TRBJ2-3, reads DSGVTQTPKHLITATGQRVTLRCSPRSGDLSVYWYQQSLDQGLQFLIQYYNGEERAKGNILERFSAQQFPDLHSELNLSSLELGDSALYFCASSVWAGDRAGLSTDTQYFGPGTRLTVL.

CDR3 sequence (DNA): TGTGCCAGCAATACACTAGGGCAGGGAGGCACCGGGGAGCTGTTTTTT. Translation gives CASNTLGQGGTGELFF. The chain has TRBV28 and TRBJ2-2; a weak D match, TRBD2 (6 bases). The CDR3 has 16 amino acids. V was pared by 7 bases and J by 4 bases, with 19 bases between. CDR1 and CDR2 from the germline V gene are MDHEN and SYDVKM. Full variable domain (remainder filled in from reference TRBV28 and TRBJ2-2): DVKVTQSSRYLVKRTGEKVFLECVQDMDHENMFWYRQDPGLGLRLIYFSYDVKMKEKGDIPEGYSVSREKKERFSLILESASTNQTSMYLCASNTLGQGGTGELFFGEGSRLTVL.

V is TRBV7-9 and J is TRBJ1-4, with 7 bases identical to TRBD1. CDR3 length: 14 amino acids. V shed 5 bases and J 2 bases; nucleotides not matched to a gene: 2. CDR1 and CDR2 (germline): SEHNR, FQNEAQ (reference sequence). CDR3 nucleotide sequence: TGTGCCAGCAGCGACAGGGTTACTAATGAAAAACTGTTTTTT. Translating gives CASSDRVTNEKLFF.

This clone is a singleton in its sample. The chain couples TRBV28 to TRBJ1-2; 7 bases map to TRBD1. The CDR3 contains 13 residues. Per the germline V gene, CDR1 is MDHEN and CDR2 is SYDVKM. V shed 7 bases, J shed 5 bases, and the junction held 7 bases outside the gene matches. The CDR3 reads CASTPGGAYGYTF. CDR3 in DNA: TGTGCCAGCACGCCAGGGGGTGCTTATGGCTACACCTTC.

This clone was recorded once. This chain connects TRBV7-2 to TRBJ2-5; D is tentatively TRBD1 or TRBD2 (5 bases each). The length of the CDR3 is 13 residues. V was cut by 7 bases and J by 4 bases, with 13 bases left in between. The V gene's germline CDR1 is SGHTA and CDR2 FQGNSA. The CDR3 spells CASIRDPLETQYF. The CDR3 DNA is TGTGCCAGCATCCGGGACCCATTAGAGACCCAGTACTTC. Full variable domain (outside the CDR3, taken from reference TRBV7-2 and TRBJ2-5): GAGVSQSPSNKVTEKGKDVELRCDPISGHTALYWYRQSLGQGLEFLIYFQGNSAPDKSGLPSDRFSAERTGGSVSTLTIQRTQQEDSAVYLCASIRDPLETQYFGPGTRLLVL.

This clone was detected once. The gene calls are TRBV5-1 and TRBJ2-7, with D possibly matching TRBD2 (7 bases). The V gene lost 4 bases and the J gene lost 6 bases, with 17 bases spanning the gap. Germline CDR1 and CDR2: SGHRS and YFSETQ. The CDR3 runs 14 residues. CDR3 in amino acids: CASSHEGGPREQYF. Here the CDR3 DNA reads TGCGCCAGCAGCCATGAGGGGGGGCCCCGCGAGCAGTACTTC.

The chain joins TRBV6-4 to TRBJ2-3, with D perhaps matching TRBD1 (5 bases). The germline CDR1 and CDR2 sequences are MRHNA and SNTAGT. The V end was cut by 2 bases, the J end by 3 bases, with 12 bases between. CDR3 size: 15 residues. The CDR3 here is CASSDTGLSTDTQYF. In DNA form, the CDR3 reads TGTGCCAGCAGTGACACAGGATTAAGTACAGATACGCAGTATTTT.

This sequence joins TRBV7-2 and TRBJ2-5; D might be TRBD2 (6 bases). The germline CDR1 and CDR2 sequences are SGHTA and FQGNSA. The CDR3 totals 13 residues. The germline V and J ends were trimmed by 6 bases and 2 bases, with 10 bases remaining between them. This CDR3 reads CASRVAGQETQYF. The CDR3 DNA sequence: TGTGCCAGCAGGGTCGCGGGGCAAGAGACCCAGTACTTC.

This sequence joins TRBV19 and TRBJ2-1; 9 bases are a match to TRBD1. J was trimmed by 2 bases and V by 4 bases; bases with no gene match: 3. Germline values: CDR1 LNHDA, CDR2 SQIVND (reference sequence). The CDR3 is 15 amino acids. CDR3 DNA: TGTGCCAGTAGTAGGACAGGGGTAACCTACAATGAGCAGTTCTTC. This sequence encodes CASSRTGVTYNEQFF.